This TCR beta chain was sequenced in a study of cytomegalovirus exposure and HLA in healthy donors. Background on the study: The approximately 120 validation repertoires were produced on the same platform as the 700 or so repertoires of the first cohort. This was reported in a later analysis. Study-wide findings and caveats: Reports credit the classifier with highly specific, highly sensitive diagnosis of cytomegalovirus status.

The donors were in the roughly 110-subject validation cohort; that cohort was separate from the approximately 670-subject first cohort. Here immunoSEQ multiplex PCR was the method, and the copy in TCRdb shows in-frame clones only, minus some. Altogether about 160,000 clones are present, roughly 91% being singletons, with the ten largest covering 10%. This CDR3 region has 15 residues. Germline V gives CDR1 SEHNR, CDR2 FQNEAQ (reference sequence). V shed 1 base and J 7 bases; nucleotides not matched to a gene: 6. A word on this clone: No antigen is known for it.

This chain uses TRBV7-9 with TRBJ1-2; 10 positions agree with TRBD1. The specimen was PBMCs. The receptor was derived from a woman aged 18-29 years in good health and CMV-seropositive. CDR3: CASSLGTGGSGGYTF. The DNA for the CDR3 is TGTGCCAGCAGCTTAGGGACAGGGGGGTCAGGTGGCTACACCTTC. Full variable domain (outside the CDR3, taken from reference TRBV7-9 and TRBJ1-2): DTGVSQNPRHKITKRGQNVTFRCDPISEHNRLYWYRQTLGQGPEFLTYFQNEAQLEKSRLLSDRFSAERPKGSFSTLEIQRTEQGDSAMYLCASSLGTGGSGGYTFGSGTRLTVV.